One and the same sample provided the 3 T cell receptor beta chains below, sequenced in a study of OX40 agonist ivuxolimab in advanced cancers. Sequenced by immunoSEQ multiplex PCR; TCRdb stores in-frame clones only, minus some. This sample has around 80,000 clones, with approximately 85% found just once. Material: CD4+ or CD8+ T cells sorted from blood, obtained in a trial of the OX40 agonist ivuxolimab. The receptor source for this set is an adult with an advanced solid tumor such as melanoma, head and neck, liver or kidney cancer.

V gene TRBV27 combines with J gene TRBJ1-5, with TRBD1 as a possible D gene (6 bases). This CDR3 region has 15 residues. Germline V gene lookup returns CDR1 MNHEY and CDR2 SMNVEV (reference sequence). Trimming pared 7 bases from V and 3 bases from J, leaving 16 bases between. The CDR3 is CASNGRGAPNQPQHF. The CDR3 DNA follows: TGTGCCAGCAACGGTCGGGGGGCCCCCAATCAGCCCCAGCATTTT.

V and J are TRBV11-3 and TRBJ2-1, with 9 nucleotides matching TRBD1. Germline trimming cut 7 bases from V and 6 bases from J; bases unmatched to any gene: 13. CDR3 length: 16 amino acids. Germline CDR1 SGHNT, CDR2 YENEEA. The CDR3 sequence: CASKRTAATGGNEQFF. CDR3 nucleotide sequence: TGTGCCAGCAAACGAACCGCAGCGACAGGGGGCAATGAGCAGTTCTTC. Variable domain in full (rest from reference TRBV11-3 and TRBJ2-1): EAGVVQSPRYKIIEKKQPVAFWCNPISGHNTLYWYLQNLGQGPELLIRYENEEAVDDSQLPKDRFSAERLKGVDSTLKIQPAELGDSAVYLCASKRTAATGGNEQFFGPGTRLTVL.

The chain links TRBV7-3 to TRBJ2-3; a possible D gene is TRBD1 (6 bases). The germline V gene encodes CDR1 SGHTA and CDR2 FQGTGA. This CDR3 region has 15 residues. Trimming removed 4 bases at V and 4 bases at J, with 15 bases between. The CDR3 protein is CASSSALTGADTQYF. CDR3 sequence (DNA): TGTGCCAGCAGCTCGGCCCTGACAGGCGCAGATACGCAGTATTTT.